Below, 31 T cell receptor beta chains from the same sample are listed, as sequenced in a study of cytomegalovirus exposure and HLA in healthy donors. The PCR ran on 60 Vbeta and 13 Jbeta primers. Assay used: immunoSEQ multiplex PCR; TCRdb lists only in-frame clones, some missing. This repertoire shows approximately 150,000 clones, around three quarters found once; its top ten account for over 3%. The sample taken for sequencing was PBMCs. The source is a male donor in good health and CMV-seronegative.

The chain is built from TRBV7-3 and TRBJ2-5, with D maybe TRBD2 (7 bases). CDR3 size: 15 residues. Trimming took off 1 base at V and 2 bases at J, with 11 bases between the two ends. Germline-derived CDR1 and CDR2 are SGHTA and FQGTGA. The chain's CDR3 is CASSLNGGLQETQYF. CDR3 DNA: TGTGCCAGCAGCTTAAACGGGGGGCTTCAAGAGACCCAGTACTTC. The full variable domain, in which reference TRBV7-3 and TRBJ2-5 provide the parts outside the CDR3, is GAGVSQTPSNKVTEKGKYVELRCDPISGHTALYWYRQSLGQGPEFLIYFQGTGAADDSGLPNDRFFAVRPEGSVSTLKIQRTERGDSAVYLCASSLNGGLQETQYFGPGTRLLVL.

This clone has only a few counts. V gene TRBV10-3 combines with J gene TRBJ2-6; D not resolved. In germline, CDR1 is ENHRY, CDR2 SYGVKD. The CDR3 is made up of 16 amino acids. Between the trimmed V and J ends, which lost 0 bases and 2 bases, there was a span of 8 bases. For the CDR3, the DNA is TGTGCCATCAGTGAGTCAGATGCTACTGGGGCCAACGTCCTGACTTTC. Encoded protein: CAISESDATGANVLTF.

This CDR3 reads CASSQVAGSSYEQYF. The CDR3, as DNA: TGTGCCAGCAGCCAAGTCGCGGGGAGCTCCTACGAGCAGTACTTC. The V and J genes are TRBV4-2 and TRBJ2-7, with TRBD2 as a possible D gene (6 bases). Trimming cost V 1 base and J 0 bases, with 10 bases left between them. The CDR3 extends over 15 amino acids. CDR1 is LGHNA and CDR2 is YNFKEQ in the germline V gene.

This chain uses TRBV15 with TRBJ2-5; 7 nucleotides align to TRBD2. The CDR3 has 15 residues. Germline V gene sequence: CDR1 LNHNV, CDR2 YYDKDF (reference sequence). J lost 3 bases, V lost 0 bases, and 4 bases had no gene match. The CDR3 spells CATSRDASGEETQYF. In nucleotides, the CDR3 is TGTGCCACCAGCAGAGATGCTAGCGGAGAAGAGACCCAGTACTTC.

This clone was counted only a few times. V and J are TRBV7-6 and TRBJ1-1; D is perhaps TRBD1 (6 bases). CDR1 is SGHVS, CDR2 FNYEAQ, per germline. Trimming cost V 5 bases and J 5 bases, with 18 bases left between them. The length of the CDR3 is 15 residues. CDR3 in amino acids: CASSPRPGANTEAFF. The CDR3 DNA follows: TGTGCCAGCAGCCCAAGGCCAGGGGCAAATACTGAAGCTTTCTTT.

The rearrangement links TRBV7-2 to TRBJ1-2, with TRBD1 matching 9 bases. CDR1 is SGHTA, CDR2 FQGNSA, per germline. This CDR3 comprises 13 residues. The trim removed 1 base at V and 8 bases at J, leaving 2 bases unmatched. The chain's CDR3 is CASSLVQGAGYTF. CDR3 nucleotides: TGTGCCAGCAGCTTAGTACAGGGGGCCGGCTACACCTTC. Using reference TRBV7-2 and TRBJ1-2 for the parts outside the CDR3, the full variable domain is GAGVSQSPSNKVTEKGKDVELRCDPISGHTALYWYRQSLGQGLEFLIYFQGNSAPDKSGLPSDRFSAERTGGSVSTLTIQRTQQEDSAVYLCASSLVQGAGYTFGSGTRLTVV.

CDR3 loop: CASSIDREGEQYF. As DNA, the CDR3 is TGTGCCAGCAGCATCGACAGGGAAGGGGAGCAGTACTTC. V gene TRBV7-2 combines with J gene TRBJ2-7, with 7 nucleotides matching TRBD1. From germline, CDR1 is SGHTA and CDR2 FQGNSA. The CDR3 loop spans 13 amino acids. The junction had 8 bases not matched to a gene; V was cut back by 5 bases and J by 7 bases. Together with reference TRBV7-2 and TRBJ2-7, the CDR3 gives the full variable domain: GAGVSQSPSNKVTEKGKDVELRCDPISGHTALYWYRQSLGQGLEFLIYFQGNSAPDKSGLPSDRFSAERTGGSVSTLTIQRTQQEDSAVYLCASSIDREGEQYFGPGTRLTVT.

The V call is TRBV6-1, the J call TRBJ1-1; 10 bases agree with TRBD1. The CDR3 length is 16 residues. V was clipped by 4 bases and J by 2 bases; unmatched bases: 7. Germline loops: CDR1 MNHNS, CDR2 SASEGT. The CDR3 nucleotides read TGTGCCAGCAGTGTCGACAGGGGGCCACTTAACACTGAAGCTTTCTTT. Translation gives CASSVDRGPLNTEAFF.

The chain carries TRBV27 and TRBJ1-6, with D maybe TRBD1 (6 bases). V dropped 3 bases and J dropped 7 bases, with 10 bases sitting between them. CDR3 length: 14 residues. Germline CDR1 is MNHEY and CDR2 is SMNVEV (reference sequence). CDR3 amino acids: CASSFTGRNSPLHF. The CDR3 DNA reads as TGTGCCAGCAGTTTTACAGGGCGGAATTCACCCCTCCACTTT.

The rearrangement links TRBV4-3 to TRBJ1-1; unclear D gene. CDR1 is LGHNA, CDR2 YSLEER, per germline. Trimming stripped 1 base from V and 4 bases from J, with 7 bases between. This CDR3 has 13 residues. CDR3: CASSQGGATEAFF. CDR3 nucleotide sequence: TGCGCCAGCAGCCAAGGAGGAGCCACTGAAGCTTTCTTT.

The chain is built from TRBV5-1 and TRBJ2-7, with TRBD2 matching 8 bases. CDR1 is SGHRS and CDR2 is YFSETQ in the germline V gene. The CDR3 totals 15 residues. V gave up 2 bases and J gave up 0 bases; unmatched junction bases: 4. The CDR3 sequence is CASSLRSGSSYEQYF. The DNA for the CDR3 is TGCGCCAGCAGCTTAAGGAGCGGGAGCTCCTACGAGCAGTACTTC.

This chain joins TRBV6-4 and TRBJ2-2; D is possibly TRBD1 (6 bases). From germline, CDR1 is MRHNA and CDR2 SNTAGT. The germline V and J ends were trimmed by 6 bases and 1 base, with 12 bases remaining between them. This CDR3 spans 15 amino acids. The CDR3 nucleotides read TGTGCCAGCAGGATTACAGGGTTGAACACCGGGGAGCTGTTTTTT. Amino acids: CASRITGLNTGELFF.

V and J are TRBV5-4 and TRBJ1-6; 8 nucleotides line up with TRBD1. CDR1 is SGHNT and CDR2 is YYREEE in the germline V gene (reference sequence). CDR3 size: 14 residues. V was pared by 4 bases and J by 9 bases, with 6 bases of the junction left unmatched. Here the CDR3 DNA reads TGTGCCAGCAGCAAGGACAGGGTGAGTTCACCCCTCCACTTT. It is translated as CASSKDRVSSPLHF.

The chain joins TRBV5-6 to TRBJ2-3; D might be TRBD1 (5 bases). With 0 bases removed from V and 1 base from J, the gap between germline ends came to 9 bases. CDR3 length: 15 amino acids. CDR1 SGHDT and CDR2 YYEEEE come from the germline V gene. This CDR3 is CASSLEEGGTDTQYF. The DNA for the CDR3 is TGTGCCAGCAGCTTGGAAGAAGGGGGCACAGATACGCAGTATTTT.

In DNA form, the CDR3 reads TGTGCCAGCAGTTGGACAGGCCCCGCCGGCCACTTT. This gives the protein CASSWTGPAGHF. The V and J genes are TRBV28 and TRBJ1-6; 7 positions agree with TRBD1. Germline V gene data show CDR1 as MDHEN and CDR2 as SYDVKM. V was pared by 4 bases and J by 18 bases, with 9 bases of the junction left unmatched. The CDR3 extends over 12 amino acids.

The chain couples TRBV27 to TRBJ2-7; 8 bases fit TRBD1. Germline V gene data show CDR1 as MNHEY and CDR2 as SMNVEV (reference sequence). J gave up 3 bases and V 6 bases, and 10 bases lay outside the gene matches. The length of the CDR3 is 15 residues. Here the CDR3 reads CASSRQGNGFYEQYF. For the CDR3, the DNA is TGTGCCAGCAGCCGACAGGGGAACGGGTTCTACGAGCAGTACTTC.

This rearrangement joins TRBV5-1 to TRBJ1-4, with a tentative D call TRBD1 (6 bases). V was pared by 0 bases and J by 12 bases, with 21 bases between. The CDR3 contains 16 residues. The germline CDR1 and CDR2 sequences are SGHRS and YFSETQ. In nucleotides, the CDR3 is TGCGCCAGCAGCTTGGTGCACGGACAGCAGTTGAGGGAACTGTTTTTT. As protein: CASSLVHGQQLRELFF.

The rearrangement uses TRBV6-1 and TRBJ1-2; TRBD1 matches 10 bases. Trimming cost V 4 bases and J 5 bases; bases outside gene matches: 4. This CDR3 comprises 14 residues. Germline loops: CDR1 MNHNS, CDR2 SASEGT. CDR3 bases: TGTGCCAGCAGTGGAGGACAGGGGGTATATGGCTACACCTTC. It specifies CASSGGQGVYGYTF.

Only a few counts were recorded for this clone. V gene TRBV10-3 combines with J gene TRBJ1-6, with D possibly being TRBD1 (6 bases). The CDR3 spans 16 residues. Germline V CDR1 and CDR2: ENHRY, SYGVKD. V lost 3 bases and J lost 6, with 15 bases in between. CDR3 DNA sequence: TGTGCCATCAGTGAAGGGGCAGGGGCCCGTAATTCACCCCTCCACTTT. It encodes CAISEGAGARNSPLHF.

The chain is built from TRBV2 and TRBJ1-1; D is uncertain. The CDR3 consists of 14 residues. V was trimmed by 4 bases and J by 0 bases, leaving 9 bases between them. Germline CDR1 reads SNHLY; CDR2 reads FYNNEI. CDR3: CASSVGKLNTEAFF. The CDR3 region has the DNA TGTGCCAGCAGTGTCGGTAAGTTGAACACTGAAGCTTTCTTT.

The CDR3 bases are TGCGCCAGCAGCGGGGGGACAGGGGGCCCCTACAATGAGCAGTTCTTC. Its protein product is CASSGGTGGPYNEQFF. The V call is TRBV5-1, the J call TRBJ2-1; 12 bases agree with TRBD1. The CDR3 contains 16 residues. The V gene end was trimmed by 4 bases and the J gene end by 2 bases; junction bases not matched to a gene: 4. Germline assignment: CDR1 SGHRS and CDR2 YFSETQ.

CDR3 bases: TGTGCCAGCAGCCAAGATGGGGGGGCGGATACGCAGTATTTT. This encodes CASSQDGGADTQYF. The gene calls are TRBV4-2 and TRBJ2-3; a weak D match, TRBD2 (7 bases). This CDR3 comprises 14 residues. Per the germline V gene, CDR1 is LGHNA and CDR2 is YNFKEQ. V lost 0 bases and J 6 bases, leaving 10 bases between the germline ends.

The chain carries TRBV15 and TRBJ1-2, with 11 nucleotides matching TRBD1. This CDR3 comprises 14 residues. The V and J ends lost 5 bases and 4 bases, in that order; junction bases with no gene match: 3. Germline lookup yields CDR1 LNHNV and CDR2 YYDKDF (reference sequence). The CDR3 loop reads CATSLGQGAYGYTF. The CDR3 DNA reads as TGTGCCACCAGCCTAGGACAGGGGGCCTATGGCTACACCTTC. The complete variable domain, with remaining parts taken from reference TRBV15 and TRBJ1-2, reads DAMVIQNPRYQVTQFGKPVTLSCSQTLNHNVMYWYQQKSSQAPKLLFHYYDKDFNNEADTPDNFQSRRPNTSFCFLDIRSPGLGDTAMYLCATSLGQGAYGYTFGSGTRLTVV.

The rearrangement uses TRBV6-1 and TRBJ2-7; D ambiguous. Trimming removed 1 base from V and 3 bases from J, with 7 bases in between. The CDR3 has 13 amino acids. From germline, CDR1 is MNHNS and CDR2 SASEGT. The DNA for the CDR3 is TGTGCCAGCAGTGAAGGGCACAACTACGAGCAGTACTTC. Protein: CASSEGHNYEQYF.

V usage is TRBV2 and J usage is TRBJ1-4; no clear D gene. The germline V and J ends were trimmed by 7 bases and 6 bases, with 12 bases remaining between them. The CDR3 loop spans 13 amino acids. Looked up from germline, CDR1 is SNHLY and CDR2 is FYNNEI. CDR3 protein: CASNGFQDEKLFF. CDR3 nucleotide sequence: TGTGCCAGCAACGGCTTCCAGGATGAAAAACTGTTTTTT.

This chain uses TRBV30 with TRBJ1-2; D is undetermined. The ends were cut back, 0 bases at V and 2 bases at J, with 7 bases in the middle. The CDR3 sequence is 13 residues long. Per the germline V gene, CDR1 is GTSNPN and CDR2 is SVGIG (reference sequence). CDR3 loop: CAWSVTQNYGYTF. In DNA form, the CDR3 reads TGTGCCTGGAGTGTAACCCAGAACTATGGCTACACCTTC.

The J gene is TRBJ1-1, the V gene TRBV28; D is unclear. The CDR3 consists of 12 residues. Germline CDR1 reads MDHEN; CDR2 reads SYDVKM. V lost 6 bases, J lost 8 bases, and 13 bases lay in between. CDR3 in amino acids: CASSPTLIEAFF. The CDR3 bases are TGTGCCAGCAGCCCCACTTTAATCGAAGCTTTCTTT.

The CDR3 is CASSLSPNEQFF. The DNA of the CDR3 is TGTGCCAGCAGTTTATCCCCGAATGAGCAGTTCTTC. V usage is TRBV28 and J usage is TRBJ2-1; D is unresolved. V was pared by 1 base and J by 7 bases, with 5 bases between. The CDR3 consists of 12 residues. Germline V lookup: CDR1 MDHEN, CDR2 SYDVKM. Together with reference TRBV28 and TRBJ2-1, the CDR3 gives the full variable domain: DVKVTQSSRYLVKRTGEKVFLECVQDMDHENMFWYRQDPGLGLRLIYFSYDVKMKEKGDIPEGYSVSREKKERFSLILESASTNQTSMYLCASSLSPNEQFFGPGTRLTVL.

CDR3 nucleotide sequence: TGTGCCAGCAGCGTAGGGTTGATGTTTGCTAGCGGCGCAGATACGCAGTATTTT. Its protein product is CASSVGLMFASGADTQYF. V is TRBV9 and J is TRBJ2-3; TRBD2 aligns across 7 bases. Trimming cost V 0 bases and J 4 bases; bases outside gene matches: 14. The CDR3 totals 18 residues. From germline, CDR1 is SGDLS and CDR2 YYNGEE. Looking up the rest from reference TRBV9 and TRBJ2-3 gives the full variable domain: DSGVTQTPKHLITATGQRVTLRCSPRSGDLSVYWYQQSLDQGLQFLIQYYNGEERAKGNILERFSAQQFPDLHSELNLSSLELGDSALYFCASSVGLMFASGADTQYFGPGTRLTVL.

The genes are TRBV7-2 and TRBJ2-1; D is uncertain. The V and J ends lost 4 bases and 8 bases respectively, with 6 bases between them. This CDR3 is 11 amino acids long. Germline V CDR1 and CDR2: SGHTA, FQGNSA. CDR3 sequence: CASSSNHEQFF. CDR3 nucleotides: TGTGCCAGCAGCTCTAACCATGAGCAGTTCTTC.

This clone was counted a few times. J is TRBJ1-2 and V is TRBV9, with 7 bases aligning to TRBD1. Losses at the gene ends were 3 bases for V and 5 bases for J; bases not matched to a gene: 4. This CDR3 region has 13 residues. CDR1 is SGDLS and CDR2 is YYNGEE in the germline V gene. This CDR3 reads CASSATGEYGYTF. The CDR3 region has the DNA TGTGCCAGCAGCGCCACAGGGGAATATGGCTACACCTTC.